What follows are 7 T cell receptor beta chains derived from one specimen sequenced in a study of T cell repertoires and HLA-DP antigens. Profiled with immunoSEQ multiplex PCR; TCRdb holds only in-frame clones, not every one. Of about 89,000 clones in the sample, roughly 86% were seen once. These receptors have no known antigen. Sequencing used CD4+ T cells from PBMCs. All receptors derive from a man aged 45-60 years in good health and CMV-seronegative.

The J gene is TRBJ2-7, the V gene TRBV18, with 10 bases fitting TRBD1. Germline assignment: CDR1 KGHSH and CDR2 LQKENI. This CDR3 is 14 amino acids long. V shed 0 bases, J shed 6 bases, and the junction held 2 bases outside the gene matches. This CDR3 is CASSPPGQGSEQYF. CDR3 nucleotide sequence: TGTGCCAGCTCACCACCGGGACAGGGGTCCGAGCAGTACTTC.

The rearrangement links TRBV5-4 to TRBJ1-3; perhaps TRBD1 as D (6 bases). There are 15 residues in the CDR3. Germline CDR1 is SGHNT and CDR2 is YYREEE (reference sequence). The V and J ends lost 3 bases and 4 bases respectively, with 14 bases between them. The CDR3 here is CASSSPGALGNTIYF. The CDR3 nucleotides read TGTGCCAGCAGCTCGCCAGGGGCGCTAGGAAACACCATATATTTT.

The V call is TRBV13, the J call TRBJ2-4; perhaps TRBD2 as D (7 bases). From germline, CDR1 is PRHDT and CDR2 FYEKMQ (reference sequence). This CDR3 has 21 residues. V dropped 4 bases and J dropped 1 base, with 29 bases sitting between them. CDR3 region: CASSSLVAEEGGRLAKNIQYF. The CDR3 region has the DNA TGTGCCAGCAGCTCCCTCGTGGCTGAAGAGGGGGGGAGGTTGGCCAAAAACATTCAGTACTTC.

The chain uses TRBV6-1 and TRBJ2-7; D remains unclear. The CDR3 runs to 12 residues. Germline CDR1 reads MNHNS; CDR2 reads SASEGT. V was cut by 1 base and J by 12 bases, with 13 bases left in between. CDR3: CASSEGTPGSYF. The CDR3 DNA is TGTGCCAGCAGTGAAGGGACCCCCGGGTCGTACTTC.

The gene calls are TRBV7-2 and TRBJ1-5; TRBD1 matches 8 bases. Germline V lookup: CDR1 SGHTA, CDR2 FQGNSA. With 5 bases clipped from V and 3 bases from J, the junction kept 6 bases outside the gene matches. The CDR3 is 15 amino acids. The CDR3 coding sequence is TGTGCCAGCAGCGACAGACAGGGGAACAATCAGCCCCAGCATTTT. Translation gives CASSDRQGNNQPQHF.

The gene calls are TRBV7-2 and TRBJ1-2; D remains ambiguous. The V gene lost 4 bases and the J gene lost 3 bases, with 18 bases spanning the gap. CDR1 is SGHTA and CDR2 is FQGNSA in the germline V gene. The CDR3 has 16 amino acids. As DNA, the CDR3 is TGTGCCAGCAGCTCAGTCCAGAGGGAGGTGGACTATGGCTACACCTTC. The encoded protein is CASSSVQREVDYGYTF. The complete variable domain, with remaining parts taken from reference TRBV7-2 and TRBJ1-2, reads GAGVSQSPSNKVTEKGKDVELRCDPISGHTALYWYRQSLGQGLEFLIYFQGNSAPDKSGLPSDRFSAERTGGSVSTLTIQRTQQEDSAVYLCASSSVQREVDYGYTFGSGTRLTVV.

The chain joins TRBV4-3 to TRBJ2-5; D might be TRBD1 (6 bases). Deletions cut 4 bases from V and 5 bases from J, with 11 bases between. Germline lookup yields CDR1 LGHNA and CDR2 YSLEER. The CDR3 is made up of 13 amino acids. The CDR3 protein is CASSRERGETQYF. Here the CDR3 DNA reads TGCGCCAGCAGCCGAGAGAGGGGGGAGACCCAGTACTTC.